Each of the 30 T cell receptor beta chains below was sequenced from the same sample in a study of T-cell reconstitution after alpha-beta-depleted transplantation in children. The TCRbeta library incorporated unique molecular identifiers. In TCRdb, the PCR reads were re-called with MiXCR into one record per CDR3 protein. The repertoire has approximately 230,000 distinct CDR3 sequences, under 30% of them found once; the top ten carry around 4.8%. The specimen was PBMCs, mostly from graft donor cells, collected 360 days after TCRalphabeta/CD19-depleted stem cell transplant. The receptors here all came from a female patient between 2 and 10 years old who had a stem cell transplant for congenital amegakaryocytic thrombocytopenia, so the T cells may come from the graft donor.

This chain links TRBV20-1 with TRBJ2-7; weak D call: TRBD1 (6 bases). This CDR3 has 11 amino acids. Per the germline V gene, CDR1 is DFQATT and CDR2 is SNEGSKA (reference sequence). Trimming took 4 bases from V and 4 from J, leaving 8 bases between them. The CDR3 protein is CSATGTYEQYF. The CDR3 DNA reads TGCAGTGCTACAGGGACATACGAGCAGTACTTC.

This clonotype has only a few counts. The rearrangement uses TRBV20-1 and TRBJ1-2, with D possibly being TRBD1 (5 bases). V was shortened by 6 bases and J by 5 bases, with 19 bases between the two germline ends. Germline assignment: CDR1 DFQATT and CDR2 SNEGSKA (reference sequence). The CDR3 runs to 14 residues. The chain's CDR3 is CSASRGVITYGYTF. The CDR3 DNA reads TGCAGTGCGTCCCGGGGCGTAATTACTTATGGCTACACCTTC.

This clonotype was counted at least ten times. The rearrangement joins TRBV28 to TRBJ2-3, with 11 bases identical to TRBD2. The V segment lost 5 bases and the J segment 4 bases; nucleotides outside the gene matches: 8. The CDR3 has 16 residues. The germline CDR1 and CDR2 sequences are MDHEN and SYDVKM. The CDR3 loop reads CASSPLAGGPSDTQYF. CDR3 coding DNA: TGTGCCAGCAGTCCGTTAGCGGGGGGGCCATCAGATACGCAGTATTTT.

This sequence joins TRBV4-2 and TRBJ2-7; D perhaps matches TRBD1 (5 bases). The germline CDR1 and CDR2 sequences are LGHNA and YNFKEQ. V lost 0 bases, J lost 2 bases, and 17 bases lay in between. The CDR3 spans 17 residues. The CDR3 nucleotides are TGTGCCAGCAGCCAAGATTTGACAGAGATTTTAACCTACGAGCAGTACTTC. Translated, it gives CASSQDLTEILTYEQYF.

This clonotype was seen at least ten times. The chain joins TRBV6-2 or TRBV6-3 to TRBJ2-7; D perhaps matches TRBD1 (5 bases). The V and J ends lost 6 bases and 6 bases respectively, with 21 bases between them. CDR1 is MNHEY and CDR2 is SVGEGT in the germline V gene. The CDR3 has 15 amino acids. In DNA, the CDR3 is TGTGCCAGCAGATTCGCTCTGGCAGGGTACGGCGAGCAGTACTTC. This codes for CASRFALAGYGEQYF.

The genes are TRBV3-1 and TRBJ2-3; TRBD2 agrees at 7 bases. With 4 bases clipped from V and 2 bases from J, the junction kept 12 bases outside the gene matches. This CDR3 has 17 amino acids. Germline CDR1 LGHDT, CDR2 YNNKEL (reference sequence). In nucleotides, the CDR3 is TGTGCCAGCAGCCCGAGGGGCTTTGCGGGGGACACAGATACGCAGTATTTT. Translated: CASSPRGFAGDTDTQYF.

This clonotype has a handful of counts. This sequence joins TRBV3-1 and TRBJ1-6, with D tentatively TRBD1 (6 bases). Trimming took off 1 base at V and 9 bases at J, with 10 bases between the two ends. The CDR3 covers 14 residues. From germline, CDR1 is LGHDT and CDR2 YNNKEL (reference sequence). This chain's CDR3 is CASSQARGGSPLHF. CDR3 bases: TGTGCCAGCAGCCAAGCCAGGGGCGGTTCACCCCTCCACTTT.

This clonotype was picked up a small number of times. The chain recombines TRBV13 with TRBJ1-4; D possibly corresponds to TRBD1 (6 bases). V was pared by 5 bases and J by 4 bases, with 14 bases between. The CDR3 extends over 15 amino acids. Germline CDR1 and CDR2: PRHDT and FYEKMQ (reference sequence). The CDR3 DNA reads TGTGCCAGCAGCATAACAGGGAGCCTTAATGAAAAACTGTTTTTT. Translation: CASSITGSLNEKLFF. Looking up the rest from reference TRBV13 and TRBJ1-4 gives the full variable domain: AAGVIQSPRHLIKEKRETATLKCYPIPRHDTVYWYQQGPGQDPQFLISFYEKMQSDKGSIPDRFSAQQFSDYHSELNMSSLELGDSALYFCASSITGSLNEKLFFGSGTQLSVL.

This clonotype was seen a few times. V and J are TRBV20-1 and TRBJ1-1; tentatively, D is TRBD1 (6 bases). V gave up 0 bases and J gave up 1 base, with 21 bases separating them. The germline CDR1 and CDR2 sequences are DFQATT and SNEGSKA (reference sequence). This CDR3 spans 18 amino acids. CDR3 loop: CSARDLRDPLRGNTEAFF. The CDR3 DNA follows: TGCAGTGCTAGAGATCTTCGGGACCCCCTCAGGGGGAACACTGAAGCTTTCTTT.

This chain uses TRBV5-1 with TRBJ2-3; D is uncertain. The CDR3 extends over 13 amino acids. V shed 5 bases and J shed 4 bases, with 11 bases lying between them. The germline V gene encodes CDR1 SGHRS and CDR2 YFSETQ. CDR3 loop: CASRENRPDTQYF. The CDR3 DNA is TGCGCCAGCAGGGAGAATAGGCCAGATACGCAGTATTTT.

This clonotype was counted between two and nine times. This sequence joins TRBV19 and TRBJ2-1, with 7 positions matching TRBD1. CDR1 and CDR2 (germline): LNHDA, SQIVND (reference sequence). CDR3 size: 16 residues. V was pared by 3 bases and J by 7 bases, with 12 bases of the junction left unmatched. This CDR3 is CASSIFRQGSANEQFF. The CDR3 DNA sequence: TGTGCCAGTAGTATCTTCAGACAGGGTTCGGCGAATGAGCAGTTCTTC.

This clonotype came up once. CDR3 protein: CASSNDPGGTDTQYF. CDR3 nucleotide sequence: TGTGCCAGTAGTAACGATCCGGGGGGCACAGATACGCAGTATTTT. The chain has TRBV9 and TRBJ2-3, with a weak D call TRBD2 (6 bases). The germline gives CDR1 SGDLS, CDR2 YYNGEE. The V and J ends lost 8 bases and 1 base respectively, with 17 bases between them. The length of the CDR3 is 15 residues.

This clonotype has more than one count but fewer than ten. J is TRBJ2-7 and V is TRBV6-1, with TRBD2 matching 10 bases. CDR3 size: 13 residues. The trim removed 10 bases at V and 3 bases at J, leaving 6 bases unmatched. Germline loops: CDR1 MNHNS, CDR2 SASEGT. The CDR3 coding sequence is TGTGCCACCCGGACTAGCGGAAGCTACGAGCAGTACTTC. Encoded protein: CATRTSGSYEQYF.

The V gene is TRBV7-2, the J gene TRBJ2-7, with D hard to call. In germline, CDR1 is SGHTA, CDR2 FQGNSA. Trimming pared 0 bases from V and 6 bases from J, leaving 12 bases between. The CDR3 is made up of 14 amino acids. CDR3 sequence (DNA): TGTGCCAGCAGCTTAGCGGGCAGGTTCGGCGAGCAGTACTTC. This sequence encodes CASSLAGRFGEQYF.

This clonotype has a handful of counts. In DNA form, the CDR3 reads TGTGCCAGCAGTAGTCCGGGACAGGGGTTAGAGACCCAGTACTTC. Its protein product is CASSSPGQGLETQYF. The chain joins TRBV12-3 or TRBV12-4 to TRBJ2-5, with 10 bases aligning to TRBD1. With 5 bases clipped from V and 4 bases from J, the junction kept 7 bases outside the gene matches. CDR3 size: 15 residues.

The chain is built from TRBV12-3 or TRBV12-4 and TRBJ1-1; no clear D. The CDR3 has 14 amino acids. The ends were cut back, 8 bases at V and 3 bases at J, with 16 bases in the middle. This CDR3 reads CASYPFRSYTEAFF. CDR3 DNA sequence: TGTGCCAGCTACCCTTTCCGGTCGTACACTGAAGCTTTCTTT.

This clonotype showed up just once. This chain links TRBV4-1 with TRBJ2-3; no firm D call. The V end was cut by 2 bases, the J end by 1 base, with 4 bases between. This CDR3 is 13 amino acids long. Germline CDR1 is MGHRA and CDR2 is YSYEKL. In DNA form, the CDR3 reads TGCGCCAGCAGCCAAATGGGCACAGATACGCAGTATTTT. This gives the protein CASSQMGTDTQYF.

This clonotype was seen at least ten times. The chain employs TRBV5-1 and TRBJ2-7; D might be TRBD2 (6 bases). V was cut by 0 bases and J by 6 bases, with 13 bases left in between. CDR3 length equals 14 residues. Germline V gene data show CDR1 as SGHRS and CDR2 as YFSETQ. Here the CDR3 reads CASSLAGTQLEQYF. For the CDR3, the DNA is TGCGCCAGCAGCTTGGCCGGGACTCAACTCGAGCAGTACTTC.

CDR3 protein: CSARDPLLGGTYEQYF. CDR3 nucleotide sequence: TGCAGTGCTAGAGATCCGCTGCTAGGCGGGACCTACGAGCAGTACTTC. The J gene is TRBJ2-7, the V gene TRBV20-1; tentative D call: TRBD2 (6 bases). The CDR3 has 16 amino acids. Germline V gene data show CDR1 as DFQATT and CDR2 as SNEGSKA (reference sequence). Trimming cost V 0 bases and J 2 bases, with 17 bases left between them.

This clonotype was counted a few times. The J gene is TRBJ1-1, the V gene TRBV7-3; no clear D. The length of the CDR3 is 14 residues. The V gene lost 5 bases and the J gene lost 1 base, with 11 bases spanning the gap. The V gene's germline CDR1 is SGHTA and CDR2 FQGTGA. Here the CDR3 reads CASSPRHKNTEAFF. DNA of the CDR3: TGTGCCAGCAGCCCGCGGCACAAGAACACTGAAGCTTTCTTT.

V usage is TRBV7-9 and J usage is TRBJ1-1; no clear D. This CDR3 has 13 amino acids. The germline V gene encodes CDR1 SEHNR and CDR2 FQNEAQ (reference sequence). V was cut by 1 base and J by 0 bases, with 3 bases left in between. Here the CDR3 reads CASSLDMNTEAFF. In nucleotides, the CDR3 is TGTGCCAGCAGCTTAGACATGAACACTGAAGCTTTCTTT.

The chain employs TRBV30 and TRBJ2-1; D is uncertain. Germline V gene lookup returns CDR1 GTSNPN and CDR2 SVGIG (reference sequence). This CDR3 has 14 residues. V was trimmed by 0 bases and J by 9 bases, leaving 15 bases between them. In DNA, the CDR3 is TGTGCCTGGAGTGTCGAGCTAGTGTATGGTGAGCAGTTCTTC. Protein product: CAWSVELVYGEQFF. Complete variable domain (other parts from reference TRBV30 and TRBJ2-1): SQTIHQWPATLVQPVGSPLSLECTVEGTSNPNLYWYRQAAGRGLQLLFYSVGIGQISSEVPQNLSASRPQDRQFILSSKKLLLSDSGFYLCAWSVELVYGEQFFGPGTRLTVL.

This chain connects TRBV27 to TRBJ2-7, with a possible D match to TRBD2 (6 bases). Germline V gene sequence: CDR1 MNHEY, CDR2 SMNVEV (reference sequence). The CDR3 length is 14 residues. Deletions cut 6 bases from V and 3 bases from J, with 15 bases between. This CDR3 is CASSETSQGYEQYF. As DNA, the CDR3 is TGTGCCAGCAGCGAGACTAGTCAGGGCTACGAGCAGTACTTC.

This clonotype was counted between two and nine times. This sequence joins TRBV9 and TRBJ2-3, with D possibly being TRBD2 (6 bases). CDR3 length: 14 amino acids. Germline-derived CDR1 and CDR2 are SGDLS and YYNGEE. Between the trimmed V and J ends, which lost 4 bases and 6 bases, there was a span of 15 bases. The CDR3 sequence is CASSPLAPRDTQYF. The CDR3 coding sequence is TGTGCCAGCAGCCCCCTAGCGCCCCGCGATACGCAGTATTTT. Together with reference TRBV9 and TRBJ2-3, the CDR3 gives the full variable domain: DSGVTQTPKHLITATGQRVTLRCSPRSGDLSVYWYQQSLDQGLQFLIQYYNGEERAKGNILERFSAQQFPDLHSELNLSSLELGDSALYFCASSPLAPRDTQYFGPGTRLTVL.

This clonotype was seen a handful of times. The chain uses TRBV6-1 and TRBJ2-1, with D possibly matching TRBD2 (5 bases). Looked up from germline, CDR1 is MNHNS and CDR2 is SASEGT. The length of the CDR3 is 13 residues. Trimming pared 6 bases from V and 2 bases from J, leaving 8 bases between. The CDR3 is CASREAPYNEQFF. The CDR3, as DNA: TGTGCCAGCAGGGAGGCTCCCTACAATGAGCAGTTCTTC.

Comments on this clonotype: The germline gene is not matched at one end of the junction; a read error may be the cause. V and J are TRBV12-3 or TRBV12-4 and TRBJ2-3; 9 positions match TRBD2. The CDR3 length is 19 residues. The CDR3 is CARSAQLGTSWTSTDTQYF. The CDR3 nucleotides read TGTGCCCGCAGTGCCCAACTCGGGACTAGCTGGACAAGCACAGATACGCAGTATTTT.

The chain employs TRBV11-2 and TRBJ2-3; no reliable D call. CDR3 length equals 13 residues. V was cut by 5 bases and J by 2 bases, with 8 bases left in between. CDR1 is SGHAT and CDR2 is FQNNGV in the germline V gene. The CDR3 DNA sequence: TGTGCCAGCAGCCATGGGGACACAGATACGCAGTATTTT. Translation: CASSHGDTDTQYF.

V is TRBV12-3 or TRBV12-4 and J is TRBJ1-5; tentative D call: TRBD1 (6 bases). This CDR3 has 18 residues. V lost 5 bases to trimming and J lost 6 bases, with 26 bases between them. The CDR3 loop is CASSNSWTFISDSQPQHF. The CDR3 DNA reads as TGTGCCAGCAGTAATTCTTGGACCTTTATATCGGACAGTCAGCCCCAGCATTTT.

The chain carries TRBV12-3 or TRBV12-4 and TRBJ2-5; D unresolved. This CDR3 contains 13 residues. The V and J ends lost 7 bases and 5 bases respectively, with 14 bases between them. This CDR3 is CASNPTVGETQYF. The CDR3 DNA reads TGTGCCAGCAATCCGACCGTGGGGGAGACCCAGTACTTC.

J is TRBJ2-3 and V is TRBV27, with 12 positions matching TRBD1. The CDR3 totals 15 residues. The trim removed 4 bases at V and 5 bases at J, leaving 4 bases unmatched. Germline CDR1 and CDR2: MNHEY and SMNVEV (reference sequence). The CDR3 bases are TGTGCCAGCAGTTCCGGGACAGGGGGCAAAGATACGCAGTATTTT. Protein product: CASSSGTGGKDTQYF.